Listed below are T cell receptor beta chains from one sample, sequenced in a study of blood T cell repertoires in COVID-19. Assay used: immunoSEQ multiplex PCR; TCRdb lists only in-frame clones, some missing. The sample has hundreds of thousands of clones, 75% to 90% seen once. The sequenced sample was peripheral blood. The receptors here all came from a woman aged 55-75 years with COVID-19, enrolled during active disease. Both conserved end residues are part of each CDR3. A D gene is named only where the DNA matches it firmly. Rows give clone size only sometimes, using once, few, many, or a class for an expanded clone.

>TRBD1|TRBJ2-3|once|TRBV19
TGTGCCAGTAGTGCACGGACAGGACTTCTGGATACGCAGTATTTT
CASSARTGLLDTQYF
>TRBD1|TRBJ2-7|NA|TRBV9
TGTGCCAGCAGCCCCGGGACAGGCTATTCCTACGAGCAGTACTTC
CASSPGTGYSYEQYF
>NA|TRBJ2-3|NA|TRBV9
TGTGCCAGCAGAACCTCAGGGGAGGATACGCAGTATTTT
CASRTSGEDTQYF
>TRBD1|TRBJ2-2|NA|TRBV11-2
TGTGCCAGCAGATCACAGGGGGCCGGGGAGCTGTTTTTT
CASRSQGAGELFF
>NA|TRBJ1-1|NA|TRBV30
TGTGCCTGGAGTGTAAGCAGGGAAGCTTTCTTT
CAWSVSREAFF
>NA|TRBJ1-2|NA|TRBV9
TGTGCCAGCAGCGAGGGGAACAGGGAATATGGCTACACCTTC
CASSEGNREYGYTF
>TRBD2|TRBJ2-1|NA|TRBV3-1/TRBV3-2
TGTGCCAGCAGCCACACCACTAGCGGGGGCGATGAGCAGTTCTTC
CASSHTTSGGDEQFF
>TRBD2|TRBJ2-3|NA|TRBV6-2/TRBV6-3
TGTGCCAGCAGCTCCGGACTAGCGGGGCGCACAGATACGCAGTATTTT
CASSSGLAGRTDTQYF
>NA|TRBJ2-3|NA|TRBV27
TGTGCCAGCACCCCTACGGGGAAGACAGATACGCAGTATTTT
CASTPTGKTDTQYF
>TRBD2|TRBJ2-4|few|TRBV5-4
TGTGCCAGCAGCTTGGATTATTGGGGGGGCAAAAACATTCAGTACTTC
CASSLDYWGGKNIQYF
>TRBD2|TRBJ2-3|few|TRBV7-9
TGTGCCAGCAGCTCAACTAGCGGGGCCACAGATACGCAGTATTTT
CASSSTSGATDTQYF
>NA|TRBJ2-1|NA|TRBV6-8
TGTGCCAGCAGTTACCCGAGGACAGTTCCGAGCTCCTACAATGAGCAGTTCTTC
CASSYPRTVPSSYNEQFF
>TRBD1|TRBJ1-2|NA|TRBV19
TGTGCCAGTAGTGTGACCGGGACAGGGGCCAACTATGGCTACACCTTC
CASSVTGTGANYGYTF
>TRBD1|TRBJ1-2|NA|TRBV11-2
TGTGCCAGCAGGTTAGGACAGGGGGTAGACTATGGCTACACCTTC
CASRLGQGVDYGYTF
>NA|TRBJ1-2|NA|TRBV15
TGTGCCACCAGCCCACGCTACGGGGTTGGCGATGGCTACACCTTC
CATSPRYGVGDGYTF
>TRBD1|TRBJ2-1|NA|TRBV7-3
TGTGCCAGCAGCTGGGGACAGGGGGGAAATGAGCAGTTCTTC
CASSWGQGGNEQFF
>TRBD2|TRBJ2-5|NA|TRBV25-1
TGTGCCAGCAGTGAATGGAGCGGGGCTCAAGAGACCCAGTACTTC
CASSEWSGAQETQYF
>TRBD1|TRBJ1-2|NA|TRBV18
TGTGCCAGCTCACCCGGGACAGGGTATGACTATGGCTACACCTTC
CASSPGTGYDYGYTF
>NA|TRBJ1-2|NA|TRBV19
TGTGCCAGTACCCTATCCCCAGGAGGGGCAGGGCCGTGGGACTACACCTTC
CASTLSPGGAGPWDYTF
>NA|TRBJ1-2|NA|TRBV9
TGTGCCAGCAGCGTTTGGGGGGATGGCTATGGCTACACCTTC
CASSVWGDGYGYTF
>NA|TRBJ2-1|NA|TRBV7-2
TGTGCCAGCAGCCTCGGCGCGGCCGACTACAATGAGCAGTTCTTC
CASSLGAADYNEQFF
>TRBD1|TRBJ1-2|NA|TRBV10-3
TGTGCCATCAGTCCGGGACAGGGGGCATCGTATGGCTACACCTTC
CAISPGQGASYGYTF
>NA|TRBJ1-1|few|TRBV5-4
TGTGCCAGCAGCTCGAGGGCCCTGAACACTGAAGCTTTCTTT
CASSSRALNTEAFF
>TRBD1|TRBJ1-6|NA|TRBV5-1
TGCGCCAGCAGCCCTGGGGACAGGGGGCTCTCACCCCTCCACTTT
CASSPGDRGLSPLHF
>TRBD2|TRBJ2-1|NA|TRBV5-4
TGTGCCAGCAGCTTGGGGGTAGCGGGGGTTGGGCAGTTCTTC
CASSLGVAGVGQFF
>TRBD2|TRBJ2-2|NA|TRBV7-2
TGTGCCAGCAGCTTAGGACTAGCGGGAGTCGCCGCCGGGGAGCTGTTTTTT
CASSLGLAGVAAGELFF